This TCR beta chain emerged from a study of blood T cell repertoires in COVID-19. Looking at the study overall: Some COVID-19 samples were acute and others convalescent; all came from the United States, Italy and Spain. Sample material is recorded as cDNA or gDNA derived from T cells, B-cell-depleted T cells, or PBMCs.

This CDR3 region has 14 residues. Germline CDR1 is MDHEN and CDR2 is SYDVKM. V dropped 6 bases and J dropped 7; count of bases not matched to a gene: 7. In the source study's methods: Amplified reference gene primers provided the basis for estimating nucleated cell counts. Method: immunoSEQ multiplex PCR; TCRdb's copy keeps in-frame clones and lacks some. D and trimming were read from the DNA, whereas the V and J calls and clone size are those reported in that table. The repertoire holds roughly 120,000 clones, with roughly four fifths as singletons. Sequenced sample: peripheral blood. This receptor was identified in a man between 70 and 80 years old with acute or convalescent COVID-19. The V and J genes are TRBV28 and TRBJ1-4, with TRBD1 matching over 8 bases. CDR3 sequence: CASRPTGAGEKLFF. The CDR3 DNA reads TGTGCCAGCAGGCCGACAGGGGCGGGTGAAAAACTGTTTTTT. The whole variable domain, filled in from reference TRBV28 and TRBJ1-4, reads DVKVTQSSRYLVKRTGEKVFLECVQDMDHENMFWYRQDPGLGLRLIYFSYDVKMKEKGDIPEGYSVSREKKERFSLILESASTNQTSMYLCASRPTGAGEKLFFGSGTQLSVL.